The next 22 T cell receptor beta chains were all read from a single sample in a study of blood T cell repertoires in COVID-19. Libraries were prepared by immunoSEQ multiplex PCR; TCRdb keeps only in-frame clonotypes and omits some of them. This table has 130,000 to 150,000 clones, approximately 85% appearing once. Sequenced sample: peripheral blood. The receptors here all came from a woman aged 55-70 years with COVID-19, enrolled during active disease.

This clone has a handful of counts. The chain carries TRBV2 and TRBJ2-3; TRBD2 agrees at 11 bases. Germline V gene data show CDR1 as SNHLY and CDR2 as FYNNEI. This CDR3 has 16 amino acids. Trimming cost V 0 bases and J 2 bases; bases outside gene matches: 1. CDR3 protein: CASSEAGLAATDTQYF. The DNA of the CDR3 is TGTGCCAGCAGTGAAGCGGGACTAGCGGCCACAGATACGCAGTATTTT.

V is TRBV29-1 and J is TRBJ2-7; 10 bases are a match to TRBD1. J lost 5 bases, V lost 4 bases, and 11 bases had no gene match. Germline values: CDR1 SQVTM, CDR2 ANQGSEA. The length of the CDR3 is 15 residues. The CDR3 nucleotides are TGCAGCGTTGGGGTCCGGGACAGGGGAGGCAACGAGCAGTACTTC. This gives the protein CSVGVRDRGGNEQYF.

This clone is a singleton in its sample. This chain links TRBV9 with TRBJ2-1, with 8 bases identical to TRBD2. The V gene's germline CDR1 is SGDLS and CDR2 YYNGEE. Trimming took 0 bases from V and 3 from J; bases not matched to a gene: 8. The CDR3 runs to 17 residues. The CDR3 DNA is TGTGCCAGCAGCGTAGGTCGGGCGGGGGGTAACTACAATGAGCAGTTCTTC. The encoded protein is CASSVGRAGGNYNEQFF.

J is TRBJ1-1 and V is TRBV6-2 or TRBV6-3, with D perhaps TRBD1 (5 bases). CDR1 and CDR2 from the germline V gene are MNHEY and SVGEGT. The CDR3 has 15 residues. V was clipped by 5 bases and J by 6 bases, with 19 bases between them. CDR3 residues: CASSERDGSTAEAFF. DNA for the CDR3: TGTGCCAGCAGTGAGCGGGACGGTTCAACCGCTGAAGCTTTCTTT.

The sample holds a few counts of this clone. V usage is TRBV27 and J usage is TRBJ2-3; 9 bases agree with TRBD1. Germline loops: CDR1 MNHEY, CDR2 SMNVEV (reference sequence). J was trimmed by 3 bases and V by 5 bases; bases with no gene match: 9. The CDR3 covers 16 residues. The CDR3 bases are TGTGCCAGCAGTAAGACCGGGACAGGGCTAACAGATACGCAGTATTTT. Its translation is CASSKTGTGLTDTQYF.

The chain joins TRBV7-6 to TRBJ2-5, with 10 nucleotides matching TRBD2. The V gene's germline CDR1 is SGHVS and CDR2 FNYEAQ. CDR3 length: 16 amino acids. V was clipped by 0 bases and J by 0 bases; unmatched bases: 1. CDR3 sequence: CASSLASGRYQETQYF. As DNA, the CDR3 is TGTGCCAGCAGCTTAGCTAGCGGGAGGTACCAAGAGACCCAGTACTTC.

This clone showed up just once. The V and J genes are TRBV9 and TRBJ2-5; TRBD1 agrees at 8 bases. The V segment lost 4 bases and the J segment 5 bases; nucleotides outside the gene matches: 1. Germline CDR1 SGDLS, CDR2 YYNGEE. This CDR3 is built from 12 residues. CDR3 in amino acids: CASSRQGETQYF. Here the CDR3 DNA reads TGTGCCAGCAGCCGACAGGGGGAGACCCAGTACTTC.

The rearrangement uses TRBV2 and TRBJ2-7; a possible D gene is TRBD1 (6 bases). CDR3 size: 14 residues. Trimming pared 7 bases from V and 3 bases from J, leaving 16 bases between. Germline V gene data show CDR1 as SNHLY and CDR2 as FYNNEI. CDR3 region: CASKGQMNIYEQYF. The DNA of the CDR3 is TGTGCCAGCAAGGGACAAATGAACATCTACGAGCAGTACTTC.

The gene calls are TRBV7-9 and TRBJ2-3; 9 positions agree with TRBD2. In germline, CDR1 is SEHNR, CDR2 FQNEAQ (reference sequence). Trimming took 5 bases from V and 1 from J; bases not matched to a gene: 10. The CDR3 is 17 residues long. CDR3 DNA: TGTGCCAGCAGCCCGACCGGAATAGCGGGAGGCACAGATACGCAGTATTTT. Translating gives CASSPTGIAGGTDTQYF.

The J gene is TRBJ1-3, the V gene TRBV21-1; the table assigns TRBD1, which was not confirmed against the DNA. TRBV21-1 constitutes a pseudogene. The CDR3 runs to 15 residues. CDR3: CASSVRDSEWDTIYF. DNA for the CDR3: TGTGCCAGCAGCGTTCGGGACAGCGAATGGGACACCATATATTTT.

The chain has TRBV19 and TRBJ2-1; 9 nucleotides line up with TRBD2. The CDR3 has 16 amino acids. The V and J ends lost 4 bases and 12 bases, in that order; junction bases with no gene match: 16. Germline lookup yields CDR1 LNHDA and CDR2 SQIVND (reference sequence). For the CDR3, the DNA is TGTGCCAGTAGTACCGACCTTCTAAGCGGGGGGACAACGCAGTTCTTC. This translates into CASSTDLLSGGTTQFF.

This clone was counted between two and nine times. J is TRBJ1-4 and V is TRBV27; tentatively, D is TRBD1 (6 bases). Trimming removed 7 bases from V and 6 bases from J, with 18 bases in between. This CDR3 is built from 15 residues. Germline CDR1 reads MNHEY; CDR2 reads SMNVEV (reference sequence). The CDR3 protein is CASTGRGLPDEKLFF. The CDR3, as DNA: TGTGCCAGCACCGGGCGGGGGCTTCCTGATGAAAAACTGTTTTTT. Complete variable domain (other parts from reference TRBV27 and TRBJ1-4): EAQVTQNPRYLITVTGKKLTVTCSQNMNHEYMSWYRQDPGLGLRQIYYSMNVEVTDKGDVPEGYKVSRKEKRNFPLILESPSPNQTSLYFCASTGRGLPDEKLFFGSGTQLSVL.

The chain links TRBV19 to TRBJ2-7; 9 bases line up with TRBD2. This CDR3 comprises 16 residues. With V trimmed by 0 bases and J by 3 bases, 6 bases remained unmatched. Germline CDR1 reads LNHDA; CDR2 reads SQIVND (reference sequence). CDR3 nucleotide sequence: TGTGCCAGTAGTATAGAAGCTAGCGGGGTAGACTACGAGCAGTACTTC. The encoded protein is CASSIEASGVDYEQYF.

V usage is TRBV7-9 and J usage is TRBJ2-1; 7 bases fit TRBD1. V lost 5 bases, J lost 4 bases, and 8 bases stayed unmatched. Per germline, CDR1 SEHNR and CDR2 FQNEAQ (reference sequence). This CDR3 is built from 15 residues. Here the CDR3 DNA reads TGTGCCAGCAGCCCGAGAACAGGGGAATACAATGAGCAGTTCTTC. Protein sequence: CASSPRTGEYNEQFF.

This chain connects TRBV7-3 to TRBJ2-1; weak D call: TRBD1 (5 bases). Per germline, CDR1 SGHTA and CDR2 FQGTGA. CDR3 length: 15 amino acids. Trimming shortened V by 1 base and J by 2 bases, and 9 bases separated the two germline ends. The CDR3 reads CASSLIRAAYNEQFF. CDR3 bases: TGTGCCAGCAGCTTAATCAGGGCTGCCTACAATGAGCAGTTCTTC.

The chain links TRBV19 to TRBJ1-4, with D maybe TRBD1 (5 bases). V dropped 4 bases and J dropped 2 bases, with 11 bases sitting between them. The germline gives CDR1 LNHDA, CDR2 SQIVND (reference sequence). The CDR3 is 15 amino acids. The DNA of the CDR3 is TGTGCCAGTAGTACCCAGGGTCTCACTAATGAAAAACTGTTTTTT. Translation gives CASSTQGLTNEKLFF.

The CDR3 is CASSSRTSGGQGETQYF. Here the CDR3 DNA reads TGTGCCAGCAGCTCGAGGACTAGCGGGGGGCAAGGAGAGACCCAGTACTTC. The genes are TRBV7-7 and TRBJ2-5; TRBD2 matches 14 bases. V shed 4 bases, J shed 4 bases, and the junction held 8 bases outside the gene matches. The CDR3 runs 17 residues. Germline loops: CDR1 SSHAT, CDR2 FNYEAQ (reference sequence).

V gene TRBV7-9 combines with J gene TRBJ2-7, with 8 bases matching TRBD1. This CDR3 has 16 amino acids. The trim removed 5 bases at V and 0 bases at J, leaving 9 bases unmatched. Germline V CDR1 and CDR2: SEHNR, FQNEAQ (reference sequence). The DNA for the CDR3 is TGTGCCAGCAGCCGTTTGACAGGGGCCGACTCCTACGAGCAGTACTTC. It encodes CASSRLTGADSYEQYF. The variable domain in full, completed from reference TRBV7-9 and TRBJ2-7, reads DTGVSQNPRHKITKRGQNVTFRCDPISEHNRLYWYRQTLGQGPEFLTYFQNEAQLEKSRLLSDRFSAERPKGSFSTLEIQRTEQGDSAMYLCASSRLTGADSYEQYFGPGTRLTVT.

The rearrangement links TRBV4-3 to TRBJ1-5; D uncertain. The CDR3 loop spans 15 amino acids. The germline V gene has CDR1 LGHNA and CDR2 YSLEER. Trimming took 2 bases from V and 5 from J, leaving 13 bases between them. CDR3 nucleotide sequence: TGCGCCAGCAGCCAAAGTGTGGAGACGGATCAGCCCCAGCATTTT. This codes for CASSQSVETDQPQHF.

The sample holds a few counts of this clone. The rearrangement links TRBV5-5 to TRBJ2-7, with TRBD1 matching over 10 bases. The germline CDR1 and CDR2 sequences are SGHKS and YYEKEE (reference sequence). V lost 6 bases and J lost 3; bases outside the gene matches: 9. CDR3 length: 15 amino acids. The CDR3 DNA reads TGTGCCAGCACGCTTAGCGGGACAGGGGTCTACGAGCAGTACTTC. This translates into CASTLSGTGVYEQYF.

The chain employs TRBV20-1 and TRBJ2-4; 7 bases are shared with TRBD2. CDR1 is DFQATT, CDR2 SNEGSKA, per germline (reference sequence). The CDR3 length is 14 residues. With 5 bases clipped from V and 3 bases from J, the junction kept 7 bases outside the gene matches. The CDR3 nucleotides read TGCAGTGCTGGTGTGGGCGGGGGCAAAAACATTCAGTACTTC. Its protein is CSAGVGGGKNIQYF.

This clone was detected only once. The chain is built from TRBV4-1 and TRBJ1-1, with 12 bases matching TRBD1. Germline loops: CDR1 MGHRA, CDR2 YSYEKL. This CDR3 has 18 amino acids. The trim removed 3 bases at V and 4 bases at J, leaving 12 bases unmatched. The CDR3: CASSQGTGTGGAGTEAFF. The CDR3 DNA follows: TGCGCCAGCAGCCAGGGAACCGGGACAGGGGGCGCGGGCACTGAAGCTTTCTTT.